Below are 18 T cell receptor beta chains sequenced from a single sample in a study of blood T cell repertoires in COVID-19. The method was immunoSEQ multiplex PCR; TCRdb's version includes in-frame clones alone and lacks a portion of them. The table includes 170,000 or so clones, 87% detected once. The specimen sequenced was peripheral blood. The source of these receptors is a woman between 70 and 85 years old with COVID-19, enrolled during active disease.

The gene calls are TRBV6-1 and TRBJ1-1; 8 positions match TRBD1. J lost 10 bases, V lost 2 bases, and 9 bases had no gene match. There are 14 residues in the CDR3. The V gene's germline CDR1 is MNHNS and CDR2 SASEGT. The CDR3 DNA sequence: TGTGCCAGCAGTGAAATAGGCCAGGGGGCGCGAGCTTTCTTT. Its translation is CASSEIGQGARAFF.

V gene TRBV5-1 combines with J gene TRBJ2-7; 8 bases are shared with TRBD2. V lost 4 bases to trimming and J lost 5 bases; unmatched junction nucleotides: 8. The CDR3 is 14 amino acids. The germline CDR1 and CDR2 sequences are SGHRS and YFSETQ. CDR3: CASSGSGTRNEQYF. DNA for the CDR3: TGCGCCAGCAGCGGAAGCGGGACTAGAAACGAGCAGTACTTC.

The chain couples TRBV20-1 to TRBJ2-1; D might be TRBD1 (6 bases). The CDR3 length is 11 residues. Germline V lookup: CDR1 DFQATT, CDR2 SNEGSKA (reference sequence). Deletions cut 8 bases from V and 4 bases from J, with 9 bases between. The CDR3 protein is CSTQGYNEQFF. The CDR3 nucleotides are TGCAGTACTCAGGGGTACAATGAGCAGTTCTTC.

The chain uses TRBV12-3 or TRBV12-4 and TRBJ1-2; D call uncertain. This CDR3 has 13 residues. The V gene lost 6 bases and the J gene lost 4 bases, with 12 bases spanning the gap. CDR3 loop: CASSPDKFYGYTF. For the CDR3, the DNA is TGTGCCAGCAGCCCAGACAAGTTCTATGGCTACACCTTC.

The genes are TRBV7-9 and TRBJ1-4, with 9 nucleotides matching TRBD1. Germline CDR1 is SEHNR and CDR2 is FQNEAQ (reference sequence). CDR3 length: 18 residues. Germline trimming cut 3 bases from V and 0 bases from J; bases unmatched to any gene: 8. CDR3 nucleotides: TGTGCCAGCAGCTTGAGAGAGGGACAGGGAGCAACTAATGAAAAACTGTTTTTT. It yields the protein CASSLREGQGATNEKLFF. The full variable domain, with the rest looked up from reference TRBV7-9 and TRBJ1-4, is DTGVSQNPRHKITKRGQNVTFRCDPISEHNRLYWYRQTLGQGPEFLTYFQNEAQLEKSRLLSDRFSAERPKGSFSTLEIQRTEQGDSAMYLCASSLREGQGATNEKLFFGSGTQLSVL.

V and J are TRBV7-3 and TRBJ2-1; TRBD2 is a possible D gene (6 bases). Germline assignment: CDR1 SGHTA and CDR2 FQGTGA. Trimming pared 4 bases from V and 5 bases from J, leaving 15 bases between. The CDR3 extends over 15 amino acids. The CDR3 region is CASSSFGTGNNEQFF. The CDR3 region has the DNA TGTGCCAGCAGCTCCTTTGGGACTGGAAACAATGAGCAGTTCTTC.

Here the CDR3 reads CASSLADTYYGYTF. CDR3 DNA sequence: TGTGCCAGCAGCTTGGCTGACACTTACTATGGCTACACCTTC. The rearrangement uses TRBV5-5 and TRBJ1-2; unclear D gene. This CDR3 has 14 residues. Looked up from germline, CDR1 is SGHKS and CDR2 is YYEKEE (reference sequence). V lost 0 bases and J 3 bases, leaving 9 bases between the germline ends.

The chain employs TRBV7-2 and TRBJ1-3; D remains ambiguous. The CDR3 is made up of 15 amino acids. Germline-derived CDR1 and CDR2 are SGHTA and FQGNSA. The V and J ends lost 2 bases and 0 bases respectively, with 8 bases between them. CDR3: CASSLRQASGNTIYF. The CDR3 DNA reads TGTGCCAGCAGCTTACGGCAGGCCTCTGGAAACACCATATATTTT.

The count of this clone is one. V gene TRBV4-3 combines with J gene TRBJ2-1; 8 bases match TRBD1. Per germline, CDR1 LGHNA and CDR2 YSLEER. The J segment lost 4 bases and the V segment lost 2 bases, leaving 10 bases of the junction unmatched. The CDR3 runs 17 residues. CDR3 protein: CASSQYRGGQGYNEQFF. CDR3 nucleotide sequence: TGCGCCAGCAGCCAATACCGCGGCGGACAGGGATACAATGAGCAGTTCTTC.

The V and J genes are TRBV10-3 and TRBJ2-3, with 11 bases identical to TRBD2. The germline CDR1 and CDR2 sequences are ENHRY and SYGVKD. V trimming: 4 bases; J trimming: 2 bases; junction bases outside the gene matches: 5. This CDR3 has 16 residues. The DNA for the CDR3 is TGTGCCATCAGTGCGACTAGCGGGATGAACACAGATACGCAGTATTTT. The encoded protein is CAISATSGMNTDTQYF.

CDR3 amino acids: CASRAPGQVNQPQHF. The DNA for the CDR3 is TGTGCCAGCAGGGCACCGGGACAGGTAAATCAGCCCCAGCATTTT. This chain connects TRBV6-5 to TRBJ1-5; 8 bases match TRBD1. Germline V gene sequence: CDR1 MNHEY, CDR2 SVGAGI. This CDR3 has 15 amino acids. Unmatched junction bases numbered 8, after V lost 6 bases and J lost 4 bases.

The chain uses TRBV6-6 and TRBJ2-5; 7 bases line up with TRBD1. CDR1 and CDR2 (germline): MNHNY, SVGAGI (reference sequence). The CDR3 runs to 13 residues. The V gene end was trimmed by 6 bases and the J gene end by 3 bases; junction bases not matched to a gene: 4. The chain's CDR3 is CASSGTDKETQYF. CDR3 bases: TGTGCCAGCAGCGGGACAGATAAAGAGACCCAGTACTTC.

This chain links TRBV6-5 with TRBJ1-3; D gene uncertain. Trimming shortened V by 8 bases and J by 2 bases, and 13 bases separated the two germline ends. The CDR3 contains 14 residues. Germline V gives CDR1 MNHEY, CDR2 SVGAGI. The CDR3 sequence: CASLNGVAGNTIYF. CDR3 coding DNA: TGTGCCAGCCTGAACGGGGTGGCTGGAAACACCATATATTTT.

The chain recombines TRBV11-3 with TRBJ2-7; 11 positions agree with TRBD2. The CDR3 extends over 16 amino acids. CDR1 SGHNT and CDR2 YENEEA come from the germline V gene. J lost 2 bases, V lost 1 base, and 4 bases had no gene match. CDR3 coding DNA: TGTGCCAGCAGCTTAGTATCGACTAGCGGGGCCTACGAGCAGTACTTC. Translation: CASSLVSTSGAYEQYF.

The rearrangement joins TRBV6-6 to TRBJ2-5; 9 bases map to TRBD2. The trim removed 2 bases at V and 3 bases at J, leaving 7 bases unmatched. This CDR3 contains 16 residues. The germline gives CDR1 MNHNY, CDR2 SVGAGI (reference sequence). CDR3 protein: CASSYVIAGVKETQYF. CDR3 nucleotides: TGTGCCAGCAGTTACGTTATAGCGGGAGTAAAAGAGACCCAGTACTTC.

This chain joins TRBV12-5 and TRBJ2-7; D is unclear. V lost 0 bases and J 1 base, leaving 13 bases between the germline ends. Germline V gene sequence: CDR1 LGHNT, CDR2 FRNRAP. The CDR3 loop spans 16 amino acids. The CDR3 DNA follows: TGTGCTAGTGGTTTGGTCACGAGCCCTTTTTCCTACGAGCAGTACTTC. This gives the protein CASGLVTSPFSYEQYF.

This clone occurred a few times. This chain links TRBV7-3 with TRBJ2-2; D is perhaps TRBD2 (6 bases). Trimming removed 1 base at V and 3 bases at J, with 9 bases between. The CDR3 has 15 residues. Germline V gene data show CDR1 as SGHTA and CDR2 as FQGTGA. The CDR3 DNA is TGTGCCAGCAGCTTAAGGTCGGGGGACACCGGGGAGCTGTTTTTT. It yields the protein CASSLRSGDTGELFF.

This chain joins TRBV9 and TRBJ2-7, with a weak D call TRBD1 (6 bases). Germline V CDR1 and CDR2: SGDLS, YYNGEE. The V gene lost 3 bases and the J gene lost 8 bases, with 12 bases spanning the gap. There are 12 residues in the CDR3. CDR3: CASSAAGDKQYF. As DNA, the CDR3 is TGTGCCAGCAGCGCGGCTGGGGACAAGCAGTACTTC.